A single sample is the source of the 14 T cell receptor beta chains below, sequenced in a study of cytomegalovirus exposure and HLA in healthy donors. PCR used 60 Vbeta primers and 13 Jbeta primers. The repertoire was sequenced with immunoSEQ multiplex PCR; TCRdb's copy has only in-frame clones and lacks some. The repertoire consists of 150,000 to 200,000 clones, with 70% to 90% occurring once and the leading ten covering 1.5% to 2%. Sequencing was performed on PBMCs. The receptor source for this set is a woman aged 18-29 years in good health and CMV-seronegative.

V gene TRBV5-4 combines with J gene TRBJ1-6; 10 bases are a match to TRBD1. Germline-derived CDR1 and CDR2 are SGHNT and YYREEE (reference sequence). V lost 2 bases to trimming and J lost 10 bases; unmatched junction nucleotides: 3. CDR3 length equals 14 residues. CDR3 coding DNA: TGTGCCAGCAGCTTCGACAGGGGGCAGTCACCCCTCCACTTT. Amino acid sequence: CASSFDRGQSPLHF.

This clone came up once. The CDR3 DNA is TGTGCCAGCTCACTAAGGAGGGAGGATGGCTACACCTTC. Translated, it gives CASSLRREDGYTF. The V gene is TRBV18, the J gene TRBJ1-2, with D uncertain. Between the trimmed V and J ends, which lost 4 bases and 6 bases, there was a span of 12 bases. Per germline, CDR1 KGHSH and CDR2 LQKENI. The CDR3 loop spans 13 amino acids.

The chain joins TRBV10-2 to TRBJ1-6; TRBD1 matches 8 bases. The length of the CDR3 is 14 residues. CDR1 WSHSY and CDR2 SAAADI come from the germline V gene. V trimming: 4 bases; J trimming: 9 bases; junction bases outside the gene matches: 5. The CDR3 protein is CASSARTGPSPLHF. CDR3 coding DNA: TGCGCCAGCAGTGCCCGGACAGGGCCTTCACCCCTCCACTTT.

Points on this clone: The same CDR3 can be traced to other DNA sequences in this sample. The chain's CDR3 is CASSLGLAGGYEQYF. CDR3 nucleotide sequence: TGTGCCAGTAGTCTGGGACTAGCGGGAGGATACGAGCAGTACTTC. V and J are TRBV19 and TRBJ2-7, with 15 bases matching TRBD2. Germline CDR1 LNHDA, CDR2 SQIVND (reference sequence). The CDR3 is 15 residues long. With V trimmed by 5 bases and J by 4 bases, 3 bases remained unmatched.

The CDR3 DNA reads as TGTGCACGAGGGACAGGGCAGGGCACCGGGGAGCTGTTTTTT. Amino acids: CARGTGQGTGELFF. V usage is TRBV30 and J usage is TRBJ2-2; 9 nucleotides match TRBD1. This CDR3 is built from 14 residues. Germline V gene lookup returns CDR1 GTSNPN and CDR2 SVGIG (reference sequence).

The chain uses TRBV30 and TRBJ2-4, with 9 bases fitting TRBD1. Per germline, CDR1 GTSNPN and CDR2 SVGIG (reference sequence). Trimming took 2 bases from V and 8 from J; bases not matched to a gene: 7. The CDR3 totals 14 residues. The CDR3 spells CAWSPGTGSDIQYF. The CDR3 region has the DNA TGTGCCTGGAGTCCCGGGACAGGGTCCGACATTCAGTACTTC.

The chain couples TRBV5-5 to TRBJ1-2, with TRBD1 identical over 12 bases. The germline V gene encodes CDR1 SGHKS and CDR2 YYEKEE (reference sequence). The ends lost 3 bases at V and 8 bases at J; junction bases unmatched: 5. The CDR3 is 14 residues long. As DNA, the CDR3 is TGTGCCAGCAGCTCGGGACAGGGGGCGCGGGGCTACACCTTC. Translating it yields CASSSGQGARGYTF.

The rearrangement joins TRBV4-2 to TRBJ2-3, with 8 bases matching TRBD2. V was clipped by 4 bases and J by 1 base; unmatched bases: 4. Germline V gene data show CDR1 as LGHNA and CDR2 as YNFKEQ. The CDR3 is 15 residues long. The CDR3, as DNA: TGTGCCAGCAGCCTTCGGCGGGAGGGCACAGATACGCAGTATTTT. Its translation is CASSLRREGTDTQYF.

In its sample, this clone was seen a few times. V gene TRBV5-1 combines with J gene TRBJ1-3; perhaps TRBD1 as D (5 bases). This CDR3 comprises 15 residues. V was clipped by 0 bases and J by 2 bases, with 9 bases between them. Germline CDR1 SGHRS, CDR2 YFSETQ. The CDR3 protein is CASSLALQAGNTIYF. CDR3 DNA sequence: TGCGCCAGCAGCTTGGCCTTACAGGCTGGAAACACCATATATTTT.

The chain couples TRBV15 to TRBJ2-5, with 11 positions matching TRBD2. V dropped 0 bases and J dropped 5; count of bases not matched to a gene: 2. The CDR3 totals 15 residues. CDR1 LNHNV and CDR2 YYDKDF come from the germline V gene (reference sequence). As DNA, the CDR3 is TGTGCCACCAGCAGAGAACTAGCGGGAGCTGAGACCCAGTACTTC. As protein: CATSRELAGAETQYF.

The chain combines TRBV6-4 with TRBJ2-1; TRBD2 agrees at 8 bases. The CDR3 runs to 15 residues. J gave up 7 bases and V 2 bases, and 7 bases lay outside the gene matches. Germline CDR1 reads MRHNA; CDR2 reads SNTAGT. The CDR3 loop reads CASSDREGLWNEQFF. In DNA, the CDR3 is TGTGCCAGCAGTGACCGGGAGGGCCTATGGAATGAGCAGTTCTTC.

The rearrangement joins TRBV7-8 to TRBJ1-1, with a weak D call TRBD1 (6 bases). The CDR3 loop spans 15 amino acids. Germline CDR1 SGHVS, CDR2 FQNEAQ. Trimming took off 5 bases at V and 5 bases at J, with 18 bases between the two ends. CDR3: CASSHLGGAWTEAFF. The DNA of the CDR3 is TGTGCCAGCAGCCACCTGGGGGGGGCTTGGACTGAAGCTTTCTTT. The full variable domain, rest sourced from reference TRBV7-8 and TRBJ1-1, is GAGVSQSPRYKVAKRGQDVALRCDPISGHVSLFWYQQALGQGPEFLTYFQNEAQLDKSGLPSDRFFAERPEGSVSTLKIQRTQQEDSAVYLCASSHLGGAWTEAFFGQGTRLTVV.

This rearrangement joins TRBV19 to TRBJ2-3; D gene unclear. TRBJ1-5 matches the DNA end more closely, so the J call is doubtful. The CDR3 sequence is 17 residues long. Per the germline V gene, CDR1 is LNHDA and CDR2 is SQIVND (reference sequence). The CDR3 DNA follows: TGTGCCAGTAGTATAAGATACCTTTCTTCTAGCACAGATACGCAGCATTTT. It yields the protein CASSIRYLSSSTDTQHF.

The chain links TRBV6-5 to TRBJ1-2; 7 bases are a match to TRBD1. The CDR3 consists of 15 residues. V trimming: 5 bases; J trimming: 5 bases; junction bases outside the gene matches: 11. Per the germline V gene, CDR1 is MNHEY and CDR2 is SVGAGI. Written as DNA, the CDR3 is TGTGCCAGCAGTAACAATCCTACAGGGGAGTATGGCTACACCTTC. Protein: CASSNNPTGEYGYTF.